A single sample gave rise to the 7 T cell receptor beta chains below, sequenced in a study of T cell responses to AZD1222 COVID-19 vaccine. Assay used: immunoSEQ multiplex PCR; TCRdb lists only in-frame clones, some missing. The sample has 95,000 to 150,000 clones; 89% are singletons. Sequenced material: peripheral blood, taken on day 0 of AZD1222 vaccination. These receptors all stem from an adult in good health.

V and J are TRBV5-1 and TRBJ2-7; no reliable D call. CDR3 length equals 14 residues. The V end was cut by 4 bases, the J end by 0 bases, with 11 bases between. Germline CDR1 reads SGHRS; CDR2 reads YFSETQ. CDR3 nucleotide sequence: TGCGCCAGCAGCCCTGGCCAGGCCTCCTACGAGCAGTACTTC. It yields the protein CASSPGQASYEQYF. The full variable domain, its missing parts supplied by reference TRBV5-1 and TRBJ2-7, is KAGVTQTPRYLIKTRGQQVTLSCSPISGHRSVSWYQQTPGQGLQFLFEYFSETQRNKGNFPGRFSGRQFSNSRSEMNVSTLELGDSALYLCASSPGQASYEQYFGPGTRLTVT.

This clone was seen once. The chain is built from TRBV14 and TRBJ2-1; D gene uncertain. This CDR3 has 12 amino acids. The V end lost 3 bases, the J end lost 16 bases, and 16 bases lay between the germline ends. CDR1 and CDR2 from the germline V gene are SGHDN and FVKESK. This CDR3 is CASSQEAWQFFF. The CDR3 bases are TGTGCCAGCAGCCAGGAAGCCTGGCAATTCTTCTTC.

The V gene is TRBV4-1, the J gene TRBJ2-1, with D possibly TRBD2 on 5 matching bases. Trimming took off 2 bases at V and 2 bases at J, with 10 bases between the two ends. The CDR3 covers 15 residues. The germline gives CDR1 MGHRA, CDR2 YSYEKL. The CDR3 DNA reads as TGCGCCAGCAGCCAAACTAGTGGGACCTACAATGAGCAGTTCTTC. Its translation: CASSQTSGTYNEQFF.

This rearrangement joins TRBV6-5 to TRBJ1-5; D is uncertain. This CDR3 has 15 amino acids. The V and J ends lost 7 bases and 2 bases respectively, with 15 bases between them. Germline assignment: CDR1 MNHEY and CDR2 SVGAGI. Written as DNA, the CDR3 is TGTGCCAGCATGATCAGCCCATGGGGCAATCAGCCCCAGCATTTT. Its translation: CASMISPWGNQPQHF.

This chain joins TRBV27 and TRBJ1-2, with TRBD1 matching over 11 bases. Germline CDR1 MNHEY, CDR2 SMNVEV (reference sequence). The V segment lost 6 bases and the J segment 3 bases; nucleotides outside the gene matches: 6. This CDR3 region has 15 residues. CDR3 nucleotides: TGTGCCAGCAGCCCTGGACAGGGGGCATACTATGGCTACACCTTC. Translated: CASSPGQGAYYGYTF.

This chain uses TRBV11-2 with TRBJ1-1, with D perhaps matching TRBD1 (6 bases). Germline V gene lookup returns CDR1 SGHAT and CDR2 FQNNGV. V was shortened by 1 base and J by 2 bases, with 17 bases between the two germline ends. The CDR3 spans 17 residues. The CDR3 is CASSLGRGGLGNTEAFF. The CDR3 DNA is TGTGCCAGCAGCTTAGGGAGAGGGGGACTTGGAAACACTGAAGCTTTCTTT.

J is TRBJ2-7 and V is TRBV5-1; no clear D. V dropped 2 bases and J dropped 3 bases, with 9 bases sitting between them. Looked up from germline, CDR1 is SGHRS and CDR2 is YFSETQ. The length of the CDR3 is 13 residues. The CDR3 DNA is TGCGCCAGCAGCTTTGATGCATACTACGAGCAGTACTTC. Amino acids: CASSFDAYYEQYF.